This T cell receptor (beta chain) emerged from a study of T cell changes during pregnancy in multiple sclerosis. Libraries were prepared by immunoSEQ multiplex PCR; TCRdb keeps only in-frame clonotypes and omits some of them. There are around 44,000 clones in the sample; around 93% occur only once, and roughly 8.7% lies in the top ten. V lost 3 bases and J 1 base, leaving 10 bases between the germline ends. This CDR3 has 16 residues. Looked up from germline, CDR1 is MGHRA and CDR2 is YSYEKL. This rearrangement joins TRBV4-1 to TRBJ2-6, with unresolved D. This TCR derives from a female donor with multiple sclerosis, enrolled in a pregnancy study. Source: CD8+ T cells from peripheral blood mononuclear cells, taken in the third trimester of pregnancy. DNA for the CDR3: TGCGCCAGCAGCCATACTTTTGCGTCTGGGGCCAACGTCCTGACTTTC. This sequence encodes CASSHTFASGANVLTF.